The entry below gives a single TCR beta chain sequence along with its context. The V gene end was trimmed by 6 bases and the J gene end by 0 bases; junction bases not matched to a gene: 4. The CDR3 has 15 amino acids. Germline assignment: CDR1 SNHLY and CDR2 FYNNEI. Generated by immunoSEQ multiplex PCR, the TCRdb table keeps only in-frame clones and is missing some. Here the sample spans 200,000 to 250,000 clones, about 86% being singletons. The data derive from a study of blood T cell repertoires in COVID-19. The chain links TRBV2 to TRBJ1-5, with 8 bases matching TRBD1. This sequence originates from a man older than 75 with acute or convalescent COVID-19. What was sequenced was peripheral blood. The CDR3: CASSIDRGSNQPQHF. Here the CDR3 DNA reads TGTGCCAGCAGCATAGACAGGGGTAGCAATCAGCCCCAGCATTTT.